The subject of this entry is one T cell receptor (beta chain). The sample belongs to a study of blood T cell repertoires in COVID-19. The wider study: Collection of acute and convalescent COVID-19 samples took place in the United States, Italy and Spain. PBMCs, B-cell-depleted T cells, or T cells were the source of the cDNA or gDNA that made up the material.

In the original processing: Reference gene primer amplification in the assay estimated nucleated cell counts. Using immunoSEQ multiplex PCR, the repertoire was profiled, and TCRdb retains in-frame clones only, with some absent. V and J calls and clone size come straight from that table; D and trimming were deduced from the DNA. The table lists fewer than 300,000 clones, more than 65% of them singletons. CDR1 is LNHDA and CDR2 is SQIVND in the germline V gene (reference sequence). Losses at the gene ends were 3 bases for V and 2 bases for J; bases not matched to a gene: 8. This CDR3 is 16 amino acids long.

What was sequenced was peripheral blood. This sequence originates from a young woman with acute or convalescent COVID-19. The chain uses TRBV19 and TRBJ2-5; TRBD1 agrees at 8 bases. The CDR3 nucleotides read TGTGCCAGTAGTATTCACCGGACAGGGAAACAAGAGACCCAGTACTTC. It translates to CASSIHRTGKQETQYF. Combining the CDR3 with reference TRBV19 and TRBJ2-5 gives the whole variable domain DGGITQSPKYLFRKEGQNVTLSCEQNLNHDAMYWYRQDPGQGLRLIYYSQIVNDFQKGDIAEGYSVSREKKESFPLTVTSAQKNPTAFYLCASSIHRTGKQETQYFGPGTRLLVL.